One and the same sample provided the 22 T cell receptor beta chains below, sequenced in a study of blood T cell repertoires in COVID-19. TCRdb's copy holds only in-frame clones and misses some; the assay was immunoSEQ multiplex PCR. The table lists under 300,000 clones, around 81% of them singletons. The specimen sequenced was peripheral blood. These receptors all come from a woman aged 55-69 years with active or convalescent COVID-19.

There are a few counts of this clone. This chain links TRBV7-9 with TRBJ1-2, with 7 bases that match TRBD1. CDR3 length: 18 amino acids. Germline lookup yields CDR1 SEHNR and CDR2 FQNEAQ (reference sequence). Unmatched junction bases numbered 22, after V lost 6 bases and J lost 6 bases. CDR3 DNA sequence: TGTGCCAGCAGTTTAAGGCCGGGACAGAGATCCTGGGCGGATGGCTACACCTTC. Its protein product is CASSLRPGQRSWADGYTF.

The chain combines TRBV27 with TRBJ1-2; possible D gene TRBD1, 6 bases. Germline-derived CDR1 and CDR2 are MNHEY and SMNVEV (reference sequence). Trimming stripped 0 bases from V and 4 bases from J, with 12 bases between. The CDR3 contains 15 residues. This chain's CDR3 is CASSLSGGPGYGYTF. The CDR3 nucleotides read TGTGCCAGCAGTTTATCCGGGGGGCCCGGCTATGGCTACACCTTC.

The chain links TRBV19 to TRBJ1-2; 10 nucleotides agree with TRBD1. The CDR3 has 14 residues. CDR1 is LNHDA and CDR2 is SQIVND in the germline V gene (reference sequence). V lost 7 bases to trimming and J lost 8 bases; unmatched junction nucleotides: 10. CDR3 sequence: CASTRQGAVGGYTF. The CDR3 bases are TGTGCCAGTACCCGACAGGGGGCAGTCGGGGGCTACACCTTC. The full variable domain, rest sourced from reference TRBV19 and TRBJ1-2, is DGGITQSPKYLFRKEGQNVTLSCEQNLNHDAMYWYRQDPGQGLRLIYYSQIVNDFQKGDIAEGYSVSREKKESFPLTVTSAQKNPTAFYLCASTRQGAVGGYTFGSGTRLTVV.

V and J are TRBV6-6 and TRBJ1-1, with D maybe TRBD1 (6 bases). Germline values: CDR1 MNHNY, CDR2 SVGAGI (reference sequence). The CDR3 sequence is 17 residues long. The V gene lost 5 bases and the J gene lost 6 bases, with 25 bases spanning the gap. In DNA form, the CDR3 reads TGTGCCAGCAGTCCCCGAAACAGGGAGTCCCTAGTGGCTGAAGCTTTCTTT. It yields the protein CASSPRNRESLVAEAFF.

The chain uses TRBV7-2 and TRBJ2-2; D remains unclear. Between the trimmed V and J ends, which lost 3 bases and 5 bases, there was a span of 4 bases. Germline CDR1 and CDR2: SGHTA and FQGNSA. The CDR3 runs 12 residues. DNA for the CDR3: TGTGCCAGCAGCTTCGGTACCGGGGAGCTGTTTTTT. Protein sequence: CASSFGTGELFF.

This clone was seen once. The junction differs from germline at one of its ends, possibly a read error. This chain connects TRBV7-7 to TRBJ2-7; a possible D gene is TRBD1 (6 bases). The germline CDR1 and CDR2 sequences are SSHAT and FNYEAQ (reference sequence). The CDR3 is 14 residues long. The CDR3 DNA is TGTGCTAGCAGCACGGACAGCCCCCCCTACGAGCAGTACTTC. Translation gives CASSTDSPPYEQYF.

This rearrangement joins TRBV6-2 or TRBV6-3 to TRBJ2-1, with D perhaps matching TRBD1 (5 bases). CDR3 length: 13 amino acids. Germline loops: CDR1 MNHEY, CDR2 SVGEGT. Trimming took off 5 bases at V and 4 bases at J, with 9 bases between the two ends. The CDR3: CASSLTEYNEQFF. CDR3 bases: TGTGCCAGCAGTCTGACAGAATACAATGAGCAGTTCTTC.

The genes are TRBV25-1 and TRBJ1-2; tentatively, D is TRBD1 (5 bases). V was trimmed by 4 bases and J by 3 bases, leaving 15 bases between them. This CDR3 region has 15 residues. Looked up from germline, CDR1 is MGHDK and CDR2 is SYGVNS. The CDR3 DNA is TGTGCCAGCAGTGTTGCGACAGTCCCGGACTATGGCTACACCTTC. As protein: CASSVATVPDYGYTF.

V gene TRBV7-3 combines with J gene TRBJ2-7, with 8 bases aligning to TRBD1. Per germline, CDR1 SGHTA and CDR2 FQGTGA. The CDR3 sequence is 12 residues long. V shed 3 bases and J 8 bases; nucleotides not matched to a gene: 3. The CDR3 nucleotides read TGTGCCAGCAGCTTGGCAGGGGGCCAGCAGTACTTC. This codes for CASSLAGGQQYF.

This chain links TRBV6-5 with TRBJ2-7, with D perhaps TRBD2 (5 bases). Trimming removed 7 bases at V and 2 bases at J, with 15 bases between. CDR3 length: 14 residues. CDR1 is MNHEY, CDR2 SVGAGI, per germline. CDR3 nucleotides: TGTGCCAGCACCGATAGGACTCTGGCCTACGAGCAGTACTTC. This translates into CASTDRTLAYEQYF.

The chain joins TRBV18 to TRBJ2-5; TRBD2 matches at 11 bases. Germline values: CDR1 KGHSH, CDR2 LQKENI. With V trimmed by 3 bases and J by 3 bases, 6 bases remained unmatched. This CDR3 comprises 16 residues. The CDR3 spells CASSPGLAGGEETQYF. CDR3 DNA sequence: TGTGCCAGCTCACCGGGTCTAGCGGGGGGCGAAGAGACCCAGTACTTC.

In its sample, this clone was seen a few times. The V and J genes are TRBV4-2 and TRBJ1-3, with 7 bases aligning to TRBD1. Unmatched junction bases numbered 4, after V lost 4 bases and J lost 4 bases. Germline CDR1 LGHNA, CDR2 YNFKEQ. The CDR3 length is 14 residues. This chain's CDR3 is CASSPGQAGNTIYF. Here the CDR3 DNA reads TGTGCCAGCAGCCCCGGACAGGCGGGAAACACCATATATTTT.

This clone turned up a few times. The chain combines TRBV3-1 (or the pseudogene TRBV3-2) with TRBJ2-5; D is unclear. V lost 4 bases, J lost 5 bases, and 11 bases lay in between. The CDR3 sequence is 13 residues long. Per germline, CDR1 LGHDT and CDR2 YNNKEL (reference sequence). The CDR3 spells CASSRETRETQYF. The CDR3 nucleotides are TGTGCCAGCAGCCGCGAGACTCGGGAGACCCAGTACTTC.

This sequence joins TRBV5-1 and TRBJ1-1, with D unclear. The germline V gene has CDR1 SGHRS and CDR2 YFSETQ. The CDR3 length is 13 residues. Trimming cost V 2 bases and J 0 bases, with 5 bases left between them. The CDR3 DNA sequence: TGCGCCAGCAGCTTTGACATGAACACTGAAGCTTTCTTT. This sequence encodes CASSFDMNTEAFF. The full variable domain, completed using reference TRBV5-1 and TRBJ1-1, is KAGVTQTPRYLIKTRGQQVTLSCSPISGHRSVSWYQQTPGQGLQFLFEYFSETQRNKGNFPGRFSGRQFSNSRSEMNVSTLELGDSALYLCASSFDMNTEAFFGQGTRLTVV.

V gene TRBV19 combines with J gene TRBJ1-2; TRBD1 agrees at 8 bases. V lost 6 bases and J lost 8; bases outside the gene matches: 8. Germline CDR1 is LNHDA and CDR2 is SQIVND (reference sequence). The CDR3 runs to 13 residues. The CDR3 here is CASRETGDNGYTF. The CDR3 DNA reads TGTGCCAGTAGGGAGACAGGGGACAACGGCTACACCTTC.

The chain combines TRBV7-9 with TRBJ2-3, with D uncertain. V lost 5 bases and J 11 bases, leaving 8 bases between the germline ends. The length of the CDR3 is 10 residues. The germline CDR1 and CDR2 sequences are SEHNR and FQNEAQ (reference sequence). The CDR3 coding sequence is TGTGCCAGCAGCGCCGAACTGCAGTATTTT. Amino acids: CASSAELQYF.

On this clone: At the DNA level, this CDR3 is encoded by other sequences in the same sample as well. This chain joins TRBV12-3 or TRBV12-4 and TRBJ1-2; no definite D call. Between the trimmed V and J ends, which lost 6 bases and 2 bases, there was a span of 10 bases. The CDR3 is 13 amino acids. CDR3 region: CASSSTANYGYTF. The CDR3 region has the DNA TGTGCCAGCAGCTCAACTGCGAACTATGGCTACACCTTC.

The genes are TRBV19 and TRBJ2-7; TRBD1 aligns across 7 bases. The CDR3 consists of 14 residues. The trim removed 3 bases at V and 4 bases at J, leaving 6 bases unmatched. CDR1 LNHDA and CDR2 SQIVND come from the germline V gene (reference sequence). CDR3 protein: CASSMGTAGYEQYF. In DNA, the CDR3 is TGTGCCAGTAGTATGGGGACAGCAGGGTACGAGCAGTACTTC.

The rearrangement uses TRBV13 and TRBJ1-6; 7 bases map to TRBD1. This CDR3 is 19 amino acids long. The V segment lost 0 bases and the J segment 9 bases; nucleotides outside the gene matches: 17. Germline-derived CDR1 and CDR2 are PRHDT and FYEKMQ (reference sequence). CDR3 amino acids: CASSLGRTRTGAGISPLHF. The CDR3, as DNA: TGTGCCAGCAGCTTAGGCCGGACACGAACAGGGGCGGGAATTTCACCCCTCCACTTT.

V is TRBV24-1 and J is TRBJ2-7; the match to TRBD2 covers 12 bases. Trimming took 4 bases from V and 2 from J; bases not matched to a gene: 5. This CDR3 has 16 amino acids. Germline V gene data show CDR1 as KGHDR and CDR2 as SFDVKD. The CDR3 coding sequence is TGTGCCACCAGTGAACCGACTAGCGGGGGCACCTACGAGCAGTACTTC. It encodes CATSEPTSGGTYEQYF.

CDR3 DNA: TGTGCCAGCAGACGGACTATAACCCTTACCACAGATACGCAGTATTTT. Its protein is CASRRTITLTTDTQYF. This chain connects TRBV2 to TRBJ2-3, with D possibly being TRBD2 (6 bases). CDR1 is SNHLY, CDR2 FYNNEI, per germline. This CDR3 has 16 amino acids. V shed 6 bases and J shed 2 bases, with 18 bases lying between them. The full variable domain, with the rest looked up from reference TRBV2 and TRBJ2-3, is EPEVTQTPSHQVTQMGQEVILRCVPISNHLYFYWYRQILGQKVEFLVSFYNNEISEKSEIFDDQFSVERPDGSNFTLKIRSTKLEDSAMYFCASRRTITLTTDTQYFGPGTRLTVL.

The CDR3 DNA follows: TGTGCCAGCAGCTCCCCCCGGACAGGGGGCCGTATTGATTCACCCCTCCACTTT. It is translated as CASSSPRTGGRIDSPLHF. The chain employs TRBV7-8 and TRBJ1-6; TRBD1 matches 11 bases. This CDR3 spans 18 amino acids. The J segment lost 8 bases and the V segment lost 4 bases, leaving 13 bases of the junction unmatched. CDR1 SGHVS and CDR2 FQNEAQ come from the germline V gene.